These 8 T cell receptor beta chains were sequenced from one sample in a study of CD4 T cells in relation to SARS-CoV-2 and coronaviruses. Data came from immunoSEQ multiplex PCR; TCRdb stores just in-frame clones and leaves some out. Among around 54,000 clones listed, about 91% were seen once. Sequenced: naive CD4+ T cells from PBMCs. Regarding subset: naive CD4+ T cells isolated by negative enrichment. These receptors all come from an adult with COVID-19.

The J gene is TRBJ2-5, the V gene TRBV7-9; 8 bases align to TRBD1. CDR1 SEHNR and CDR2 FQNEAQ come from the germline V gene (reference sequence). The V and J ends lost 5 bases and 5 bases, in that order; junction bases with no gene match: 7. This CDR3 spans 14 amino acids. CDR3 region: CASSIGQGMETQYF. The DNA of the CDR3 is TGTGCCAGCAGCATCGGACAGGGTATGGAGACCCAGTACTTC.

The chain is built from TRBV7-2 and TRBJ2-3, with no clear D. Germline V gene sequence: CDR1 SGHTA, CDR2 FQGNSA. V lost 3 bases, J lost 2 bases, and 9 bases lay in between. CDR3 length: 14 amino acids. The CDR3 is CASSLAAATDTQYF. DNA for the CDR3: TGTGCCAGCAGCTTGGCGGCGGCCACAGATACGCAGTATTTT. Drawing the rest from reference TRBV7-2 and TRBJ2-3, the complete variable domain is GAGVSQSPSNKVTEKGKDVELRCDPISGHTALYWYRQSLGQGLEFLIYFQGNSAPDKSGLPSDRFSAERTGGSVSTLTIQRTQQEDSAVYLCASSLAAATDTQYFGPGTRLTVL.

The chain has TRBV11-3 and TRBJ2-1; 7 bases map to TRBD2. Germline assignment: CDR1 SGHNT and CDR2 YENEEA. The CDR3 spans 15 residues. The V segment lost 5 bases and the J segment 4 bases; nucleotides outside the gene matches: 8. The CDR3 is CASSPTLAAYNEQFF. CDR3 nucleotides: TGTGCCAGCAGCCCGACCCTAGCGGCTTACAATGAGCAGTTCTTC.

This chain connects TRBV2 to TRBJ2-3, with no clear D. V was clipped by 7 bases and J by 6 bases, with 14 bases between them. This CDR3 contains 13 residues. CDR1 is SNHLY and CDR2 is FYNNEI in the germline V gene. CDR3 nucleotide sequence: TGTGCCAGCAAGGCCTCCGGCCAGGATACGCAGTATTTT. Protein sequence: CASKASGQDTQYF.

A few counts support this clone. Here the CDR3 reads CASSVASTSGYEQYF. CDR3 coding DNA: TGTGCCAGCAGCGTAGCCTCTACTAGCGGTTACGAGCAGTACTTC. V and J are TRBV9 and TRBJ2-7; 8 bases line up with TRBD2. The germline gives CDR1 SGDLS, CDR2 YYNGEE. The CDR3 has 15 amino acids. V was pared by 0 bases and J by 4 bases, with 6 bases of the junction left unmatched.

CDR3 amino acids: CASSFRTAGTDTQYF. The CDR3 DNA follows: TGTGCCAGCAGCTTCAGGACAGCGGGGACAGATACGCAGTATTTT. The rearrangement links TRBV11-2 to TRBJ2-3, with TRBD2 as a possible D gene (7 bases). CDR1 is SGHAT, CDR2 FQNNGV, per germline. V shed 3 bases and J shed 3 bases, with 13 bases lying between them. The length of the CDR3 is 15 residues.

This chain links TRBV30 with TRBJ2-7; tentatively, D is TRBD2 (5 bases). The CDR3 is 13 amino acids. The germline V and J ends were trimmed by 3 bases and 6 bases, with 15 bases remaining between them. The germline V gene has CDR1 GTSNPN and CDR2 SVGIG (reference sequence). The CDR3 sequence is CAWSVRGPGEQYF. As DNA, the CDR3 is TGTGCCTGGAGCGTTAGAGGGCCGGGCGAGCAGTACTTC. The full variable domain, in which reference TRBV30 and TRBJ2-7 provide the parts outside the CDR3, is SQTIHQWPATLVQPVGSPLSLECTVEGTSNPNLYWYRQAAGRGLQLLFYSVGIGQISSEVPQNLSASRPQDRQFILSSKKLLLSDSGFYLCAWSVRGPGEQYFGPGTRLTVT.

The chain uses TRBV10-3 and TRBJ2-1; TRBD1 or TRBD2 may be the D gene (6 bases each). V lost 6 bases and J 6 bases, leaving 18 bases between the germline ends. This CDR3 comprises 15 residues. Germline CDR1 reads ENHRY; CDR2 reads SYGVKD. The CDR3 loop is CAIRTYLEGGNEQFF. As DNA, the CDR3 is TGTGCCATCAGGACCTACCTCGAGGGGGGCAATGAGCAGTTCTTC.